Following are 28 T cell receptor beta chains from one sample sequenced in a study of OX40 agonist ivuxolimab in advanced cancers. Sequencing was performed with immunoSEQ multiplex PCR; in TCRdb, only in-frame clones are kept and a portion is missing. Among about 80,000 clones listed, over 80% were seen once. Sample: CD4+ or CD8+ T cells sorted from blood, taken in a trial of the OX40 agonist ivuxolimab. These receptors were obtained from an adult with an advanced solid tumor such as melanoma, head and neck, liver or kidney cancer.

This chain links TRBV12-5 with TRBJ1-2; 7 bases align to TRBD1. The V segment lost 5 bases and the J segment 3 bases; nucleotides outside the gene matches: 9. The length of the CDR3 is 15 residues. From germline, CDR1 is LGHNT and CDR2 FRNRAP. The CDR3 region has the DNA TGTGCTAGTGGTCGTGACAGGGTATCGGACTATGGCTACACCTTC. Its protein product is CASGRDRVSDYGYTF.

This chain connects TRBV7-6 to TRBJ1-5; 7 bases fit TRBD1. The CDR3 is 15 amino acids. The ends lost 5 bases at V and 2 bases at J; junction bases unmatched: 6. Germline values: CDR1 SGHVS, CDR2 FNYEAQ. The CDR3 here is CASSLTQGGNQPQHF. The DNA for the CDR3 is TGTGCCAGCAGCCTTACCCAGGGGGGCAATCAGCCCCAGCATTTT. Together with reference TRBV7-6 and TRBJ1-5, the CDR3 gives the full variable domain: GAGVSQSPRYKVTKRGQDVALRCDPISGHVSLYWYRQALGQGPEFLTYFNYEAQQDKSGLPNDRFSAERPEGSISTLTIQRTEQRDSAMYRCASSLTQGGNQPQHFGDGTRLSIL.

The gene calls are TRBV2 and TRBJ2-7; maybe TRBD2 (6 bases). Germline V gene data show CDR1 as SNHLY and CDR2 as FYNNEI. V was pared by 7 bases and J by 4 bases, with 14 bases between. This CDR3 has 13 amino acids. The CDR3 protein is CASTTGLTYEQYF. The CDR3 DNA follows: TGTGCCAGCACTACGGGACTCACTTACGAGCAGTACTTC. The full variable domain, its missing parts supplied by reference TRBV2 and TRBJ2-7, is EPEVTQTPSHQVTQMGQEVILRCVPISNHLYFYWYRQILGQKVEFLVSFYNNEISEKSEIFDDQFSVERPDGSNFTLKIRSTKLEDSAMYFCASTTGLTYEQYFGPGTRLTVT.

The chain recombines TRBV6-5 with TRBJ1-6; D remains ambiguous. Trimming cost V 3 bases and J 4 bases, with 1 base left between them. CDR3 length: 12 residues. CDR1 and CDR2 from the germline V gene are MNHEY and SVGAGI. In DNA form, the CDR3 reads TGTGCCAGCAGTTATTATAATTCACCCCTCCACTTT. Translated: CASSYYNSPLHF.

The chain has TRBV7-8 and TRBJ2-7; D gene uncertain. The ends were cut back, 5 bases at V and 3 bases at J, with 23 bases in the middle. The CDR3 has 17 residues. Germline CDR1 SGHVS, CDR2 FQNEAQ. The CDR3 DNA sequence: TGTGCCAGCAGCCAACCCTCGGCGGTCAAGGCCAGCTACGAGCAGTACTTC. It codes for CASSQPSAVKASYEQYF.

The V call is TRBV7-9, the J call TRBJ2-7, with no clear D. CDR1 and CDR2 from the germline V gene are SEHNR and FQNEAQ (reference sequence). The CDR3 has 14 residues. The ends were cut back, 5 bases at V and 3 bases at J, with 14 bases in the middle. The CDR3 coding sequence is TGTGCCAGCAGCCCCCGGACCAAGTACTACGAGCAGTACTTC. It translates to CASSPRTKYYEQYF.

CDR3 DNA sequence: TGTGCCAGCAGTTACGTTGAGGGGTTTCGGTATGGCTACACCTTC. Its translation is CASSYVEGFRYGYTF. The V gene is TRBV6-5, the J gene TRBJ1-2; a weak D match, TRBD1 (5 bases). Per germline, CDR1 MNHEY and CDR2 SVGAGI. V lost 2 bases and J 5 bases, leaving 15 bases between the germline ends. This CDR3 region has 15 residues.

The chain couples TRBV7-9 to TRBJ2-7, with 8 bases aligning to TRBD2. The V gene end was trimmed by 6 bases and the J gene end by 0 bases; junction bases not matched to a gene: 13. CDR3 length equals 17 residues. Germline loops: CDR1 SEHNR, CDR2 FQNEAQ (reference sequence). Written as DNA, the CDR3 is TGTGCCAGCAGATCCCCCGGGCTGCGGGGGGACTCCTACGAGCAGTACTTC. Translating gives CASRSPGLRGDSYEQYF.

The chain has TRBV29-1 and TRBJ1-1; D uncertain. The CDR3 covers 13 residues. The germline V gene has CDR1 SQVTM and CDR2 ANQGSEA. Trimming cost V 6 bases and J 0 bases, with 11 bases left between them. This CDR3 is CSVHLGMNTEAFF. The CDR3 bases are TGCAGCGTCCACCTTGGGATGAACACTGAAGCTTTCTTT.

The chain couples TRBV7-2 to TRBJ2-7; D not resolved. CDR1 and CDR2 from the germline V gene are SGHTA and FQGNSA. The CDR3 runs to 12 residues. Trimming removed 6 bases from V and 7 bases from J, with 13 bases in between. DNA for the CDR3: TGTGCCAGCAGTTTCAGTATGGGTGAGCAGTACTTC. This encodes CASSFSMGEQYF.

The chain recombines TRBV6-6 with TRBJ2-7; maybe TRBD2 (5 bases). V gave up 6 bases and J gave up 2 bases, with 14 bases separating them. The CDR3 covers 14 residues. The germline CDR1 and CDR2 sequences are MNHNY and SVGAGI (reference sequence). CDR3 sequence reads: CASRVAGAAYEQYF. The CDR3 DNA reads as TGTGCCAGCAGGGTGGCTGGAGCGGCCTACGAGCAGTACTTC.

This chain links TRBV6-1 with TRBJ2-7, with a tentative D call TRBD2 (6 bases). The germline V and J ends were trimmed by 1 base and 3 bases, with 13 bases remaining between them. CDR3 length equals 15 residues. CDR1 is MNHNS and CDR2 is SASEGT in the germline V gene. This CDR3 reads CASSEVGGLGYEQYF. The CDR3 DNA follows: TGTGCCAGCAGTGAAGTGGGGGGTCTCGGCTACGAGCAGTACTTC.

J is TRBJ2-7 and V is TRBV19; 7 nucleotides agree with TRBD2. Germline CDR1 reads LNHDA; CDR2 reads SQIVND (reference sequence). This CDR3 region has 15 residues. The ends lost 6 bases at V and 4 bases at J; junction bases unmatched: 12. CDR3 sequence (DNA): TGTGCCAGTAGATACCGTCGGGGGGACTCTTACGAGCAGTACTTC. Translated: CASRYRRGDSYEQYF.

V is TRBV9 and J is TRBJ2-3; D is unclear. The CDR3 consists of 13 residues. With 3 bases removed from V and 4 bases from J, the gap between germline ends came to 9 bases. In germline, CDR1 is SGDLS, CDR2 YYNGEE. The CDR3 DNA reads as TGTGCCAGCAGCGACGGAACGGCAGATACGCAGTATTTT. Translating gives CASSDGTADTQYF.

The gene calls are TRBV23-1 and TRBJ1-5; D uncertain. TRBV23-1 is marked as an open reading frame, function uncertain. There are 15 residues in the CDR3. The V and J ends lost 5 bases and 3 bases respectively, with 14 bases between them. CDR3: CASSRNGRHNQPQHF. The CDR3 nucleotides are TGCGCCAGCAGTAGGAATGGTCGGCACAATCAGCCCCAGCATTTT.

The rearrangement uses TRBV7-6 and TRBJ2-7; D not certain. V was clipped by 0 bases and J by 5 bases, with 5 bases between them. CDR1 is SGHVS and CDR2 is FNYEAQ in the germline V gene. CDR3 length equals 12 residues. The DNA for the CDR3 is TGTGCCAGCAGCTTAGCGATTGACGAGCAGTACTTC. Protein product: CASSLAIDEQYF.

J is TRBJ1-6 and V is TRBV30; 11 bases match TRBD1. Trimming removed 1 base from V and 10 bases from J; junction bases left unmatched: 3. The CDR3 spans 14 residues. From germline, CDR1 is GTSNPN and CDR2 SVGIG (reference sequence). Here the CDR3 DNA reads TGTGCCTGGAGTGAGGGACAGGGGGTCTCACCCCTCCACTTT. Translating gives CAWSEGQGVSPLHF.

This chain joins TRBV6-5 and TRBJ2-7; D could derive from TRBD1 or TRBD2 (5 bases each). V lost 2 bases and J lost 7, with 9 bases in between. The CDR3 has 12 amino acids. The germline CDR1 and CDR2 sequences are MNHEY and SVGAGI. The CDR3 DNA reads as TGTGCCAGCAGTTACGTGGGGGAAGAGCAGTACTTC. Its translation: CASSYVGEEQYF.

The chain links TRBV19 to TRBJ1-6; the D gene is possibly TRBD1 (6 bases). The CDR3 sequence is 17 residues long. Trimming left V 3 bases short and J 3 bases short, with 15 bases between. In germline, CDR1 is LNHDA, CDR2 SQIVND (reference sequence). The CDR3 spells CASSIPERDNYNSPLHF. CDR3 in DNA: TGTGCCAGTAGTATCCCAGAAAGGGACAACTATAATTCACCCCTCCACTTT.

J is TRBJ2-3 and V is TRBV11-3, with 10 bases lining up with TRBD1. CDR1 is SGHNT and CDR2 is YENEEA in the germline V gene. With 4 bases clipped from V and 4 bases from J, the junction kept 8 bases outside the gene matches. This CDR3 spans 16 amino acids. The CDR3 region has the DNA TGTGCCAGCAGCTCCCGGGACAGGGGCTTCGCAGATACGCAGTATTTT. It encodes CASSSRDRGFADTQYF.

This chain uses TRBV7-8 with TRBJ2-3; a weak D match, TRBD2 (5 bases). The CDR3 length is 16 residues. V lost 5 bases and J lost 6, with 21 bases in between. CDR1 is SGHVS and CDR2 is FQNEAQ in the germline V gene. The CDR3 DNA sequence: TGTGCCAGCAGCCCGAGGGTCTCTGGTGGCAAGGATACGCAGTATTTT. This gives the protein CASSPRVSGGKDTQYF.

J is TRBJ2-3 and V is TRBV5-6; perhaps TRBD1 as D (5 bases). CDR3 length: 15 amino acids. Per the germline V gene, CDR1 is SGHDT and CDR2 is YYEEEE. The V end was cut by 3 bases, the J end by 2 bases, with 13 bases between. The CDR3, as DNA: TGTGCCAGCAGCTGGGGTTGGGGCCACACAGATACGCAGTATTTT. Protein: CASSWGWGHTDTQYF.

CDR3 DNA: TGTGCCATCAGTGGCATAGGACAGGCGGCCTACGAGCAGTACTTC. It encodes CAISGIGQAAYEQYF. V and J are TRBV10-3 and TRBJ2-7, with 7 bases aligning to TRBD1. Trimming cost V 4 bases and J 2 bases; bases outside gene matches: 8. CDR1 and CDR2 (germline): ENHRY, SYGVKD. CDR3 size: 15 residues.

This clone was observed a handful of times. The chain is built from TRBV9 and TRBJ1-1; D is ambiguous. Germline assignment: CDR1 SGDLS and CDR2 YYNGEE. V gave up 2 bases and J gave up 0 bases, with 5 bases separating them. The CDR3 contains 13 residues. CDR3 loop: CASSVGMNTEAFF. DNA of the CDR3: TGTGCCAGCAGCGTCGGTATGAACACTGAAGCTTTCTTT.

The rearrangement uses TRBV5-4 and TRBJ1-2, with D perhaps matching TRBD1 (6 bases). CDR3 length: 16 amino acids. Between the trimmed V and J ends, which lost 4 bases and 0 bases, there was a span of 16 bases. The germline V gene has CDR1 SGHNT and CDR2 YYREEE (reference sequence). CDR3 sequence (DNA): TGTGCCAGCAGCCAGGGGACGGTTGAAGCTAACTATGGCTACACCTTC. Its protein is CASSQGTVEANYGYTF. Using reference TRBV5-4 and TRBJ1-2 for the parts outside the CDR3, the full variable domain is ETGVTQSPTHLIKTRGQQVTLRCSSQSGHNTVSWYQQALGQGPQFIFQYYREEENGRGNFPPRFSGLQFPNYSSELNVNALELDDSALYLCASSQGTVEANYGYTFGSGTRLTVV.

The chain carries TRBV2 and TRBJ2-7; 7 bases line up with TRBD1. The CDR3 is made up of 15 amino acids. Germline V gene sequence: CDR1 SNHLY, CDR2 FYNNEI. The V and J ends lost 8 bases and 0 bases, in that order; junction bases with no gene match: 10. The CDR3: CASCYSTGSSYEQYF. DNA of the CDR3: TGTGCCAGCTGCTACTCGACAGGGAGCTCCTACGAGCAGTACTTC.

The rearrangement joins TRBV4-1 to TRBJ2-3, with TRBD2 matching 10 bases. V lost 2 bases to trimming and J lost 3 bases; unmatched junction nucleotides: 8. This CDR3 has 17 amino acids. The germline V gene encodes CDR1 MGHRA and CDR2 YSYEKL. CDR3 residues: CASSQYQAGGPTDTQYF. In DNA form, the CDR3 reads TGCGCCAGCAGCCAATACCAAGCGGGGGGGCCAACAGATACGCAGTATTTT.

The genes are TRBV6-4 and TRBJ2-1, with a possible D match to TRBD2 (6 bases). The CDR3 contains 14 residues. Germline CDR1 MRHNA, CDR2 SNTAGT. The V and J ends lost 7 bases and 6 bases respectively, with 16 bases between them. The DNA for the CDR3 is TGTGCCAGCACCCCAGGAGGGGAGGCCAATGAGCAGTTCTTC. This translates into CASTPGGEANEQFF.